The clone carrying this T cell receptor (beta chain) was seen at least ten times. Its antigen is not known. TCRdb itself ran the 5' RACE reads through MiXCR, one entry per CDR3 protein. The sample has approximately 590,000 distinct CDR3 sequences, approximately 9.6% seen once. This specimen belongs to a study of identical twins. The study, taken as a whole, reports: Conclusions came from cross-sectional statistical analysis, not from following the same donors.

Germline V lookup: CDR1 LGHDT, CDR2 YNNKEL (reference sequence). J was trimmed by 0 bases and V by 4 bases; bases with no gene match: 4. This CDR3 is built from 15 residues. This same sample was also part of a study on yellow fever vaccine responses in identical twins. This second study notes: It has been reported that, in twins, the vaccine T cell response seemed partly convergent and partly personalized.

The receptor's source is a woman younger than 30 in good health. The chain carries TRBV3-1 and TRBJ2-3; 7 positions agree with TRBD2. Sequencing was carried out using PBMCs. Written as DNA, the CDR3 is TGTGCCAGCAGCCTAGGGAGGGCTAGCACAGATACGCAGTATTTT. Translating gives CASSLGRASTDTQYF.